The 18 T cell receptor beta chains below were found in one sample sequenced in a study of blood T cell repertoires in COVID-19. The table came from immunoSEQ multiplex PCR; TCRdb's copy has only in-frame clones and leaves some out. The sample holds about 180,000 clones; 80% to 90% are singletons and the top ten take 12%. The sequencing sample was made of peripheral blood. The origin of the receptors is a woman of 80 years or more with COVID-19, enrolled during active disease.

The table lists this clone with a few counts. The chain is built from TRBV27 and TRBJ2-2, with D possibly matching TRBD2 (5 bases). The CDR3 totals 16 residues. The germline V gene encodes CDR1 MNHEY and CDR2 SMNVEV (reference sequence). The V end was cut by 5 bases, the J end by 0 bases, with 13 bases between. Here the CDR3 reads CASSLLGAANTGELFF. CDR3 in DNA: TGTGCCAGCAGTCTCTTGGGAGCCGCGAACACCGGGGAGCTGTTTTTT.

CDR3 bases: TGTGCCAGCAGCTTATGGAGCGGGAGCTCCTACAATGAGCAGTTCTTC. This translates into CASSLWSGSSYNEQFF. This sequence joins TRBV7-2 and TRBJ2-1; 8 bases line up with TRBD2. CDR1 and CDR2 from the germline V gene are SGHTA and FQGNSA. This CDR3 is built from 16 residues. V shed 2 bases, J shed 0 bases, and the junction held 3 bases outside the gene matches.

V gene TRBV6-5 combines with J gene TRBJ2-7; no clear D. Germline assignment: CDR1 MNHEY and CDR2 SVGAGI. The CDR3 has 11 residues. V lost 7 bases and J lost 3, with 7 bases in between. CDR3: CASTLSYEQYF. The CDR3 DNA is TGTGCCAGCACCCTCAGCTACGAGCAGTACTTC.

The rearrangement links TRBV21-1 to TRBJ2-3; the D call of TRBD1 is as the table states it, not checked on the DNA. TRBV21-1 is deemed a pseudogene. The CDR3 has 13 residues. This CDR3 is CARDREGTDTQYF. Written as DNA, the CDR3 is TGTGCCAGGGACAGGGAGGGCACAGATACGCAGTATTTT.

CDR3 sequence: CASSLLGRGFGSEAFF. CDR3 nucleotide sequence: TGCGCCAGCAGCTTGTTGGGCAGAGGGTTTGGTTCTGAAGCTTTCTTT. The rearrangement links TRBV5-1 to TRBJ1-1; D gene ambiguous. This CDR3 contains 16 residues. The V end was cut by 1 base, the J end by 6 bases, with 19 bases between. Germline V lookup: CDR1 SGHRS, CDR2 YFSETQ.

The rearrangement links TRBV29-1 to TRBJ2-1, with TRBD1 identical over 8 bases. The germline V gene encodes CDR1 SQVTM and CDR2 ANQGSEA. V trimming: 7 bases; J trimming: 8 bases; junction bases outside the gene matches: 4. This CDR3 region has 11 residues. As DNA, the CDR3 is TGCAGCGGGGGACAGGCCGATGAGCAGTTCTTC. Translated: CSGGQADEQFF.

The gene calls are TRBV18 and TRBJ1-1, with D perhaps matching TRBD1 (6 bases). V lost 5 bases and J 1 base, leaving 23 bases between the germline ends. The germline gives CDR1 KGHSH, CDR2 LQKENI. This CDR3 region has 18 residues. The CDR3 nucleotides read TGTGCCAGCTCATCCACTTGGGGGGGGGCTCGCGGGAACACTGAAGCTTTCTTT. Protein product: CASSSTWGGARGNTEAFF.

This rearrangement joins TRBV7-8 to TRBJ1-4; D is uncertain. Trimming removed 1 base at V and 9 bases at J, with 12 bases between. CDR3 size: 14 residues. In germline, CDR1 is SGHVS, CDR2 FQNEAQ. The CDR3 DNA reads TGTGCCAGCAGCTTAGATATGGCAGGCCAAAAACTGTTTTTT. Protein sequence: CASSLDMAGQKLFF. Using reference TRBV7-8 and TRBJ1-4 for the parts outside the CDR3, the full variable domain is GAGVSQSPRYKVAKRGQDVALRCDPISGHVSLFWYQQALGQGPEFLTYFQNEAQLDKSGLPSDRFFAERPEGSVSTLKIQRTQQEDSAVYLCASSLDMAGQKLFFGSGTQLSVL.

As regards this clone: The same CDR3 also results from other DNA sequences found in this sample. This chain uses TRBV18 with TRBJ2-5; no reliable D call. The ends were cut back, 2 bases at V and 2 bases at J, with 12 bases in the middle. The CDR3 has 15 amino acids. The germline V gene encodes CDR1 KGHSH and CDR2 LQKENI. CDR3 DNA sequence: TGTGCCAGCTCACCAAATTTGGGCCAGCAAGAGACCCAGTACTTC. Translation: CASSPNLGQQETQYF.

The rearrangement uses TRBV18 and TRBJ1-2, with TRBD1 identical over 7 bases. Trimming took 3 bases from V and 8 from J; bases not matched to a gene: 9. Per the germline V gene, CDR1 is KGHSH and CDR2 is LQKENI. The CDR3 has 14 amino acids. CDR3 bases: TGTGCCAGCTCACCTCCTGGACAGGCACAGGGCTACACCTTC. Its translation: CASSPPGQAQGYTF. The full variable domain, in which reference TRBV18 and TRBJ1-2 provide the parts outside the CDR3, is NAGVMQNPRHLVRRRGQEARLRCSPMKGHSHVYWYRQLPEEGLKFMVYLQKENIIDESGMPKERFSAEFPKEGPSILRIQQVVRGDSAAYFCASSPPGQAQGYTFGSGTRLTVV.

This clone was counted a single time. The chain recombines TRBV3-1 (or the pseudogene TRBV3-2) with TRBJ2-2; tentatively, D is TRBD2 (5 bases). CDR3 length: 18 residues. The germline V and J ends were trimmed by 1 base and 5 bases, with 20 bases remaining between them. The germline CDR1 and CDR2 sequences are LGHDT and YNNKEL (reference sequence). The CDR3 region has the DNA TGTGCCAGCAGCCAAGCGGGTCTGGGAGACTGGCGAACCGGGGAGCTGTTTTTT. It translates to CASSQAGLGDWRTGELFF.

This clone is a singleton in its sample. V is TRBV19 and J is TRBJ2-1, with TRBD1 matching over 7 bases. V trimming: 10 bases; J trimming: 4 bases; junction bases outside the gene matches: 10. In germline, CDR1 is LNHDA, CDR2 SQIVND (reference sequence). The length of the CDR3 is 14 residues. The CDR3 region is CATLDRALYNEQFF. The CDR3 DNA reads TGTGCCACCCTAGACAGGGCCCTTTACAATGAGCAGTTCTTC. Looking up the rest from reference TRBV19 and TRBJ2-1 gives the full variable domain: DGGITQSPKYLFRKEGQNVTLSCEQNLNHDAMYWYRQDPGQGLRLIYYSQIVNDFQKGDIAEGYSVSREKKESFPLTVTSAQKNPTAFYLCATLDRALYNEQFFGPGTRLTVL.

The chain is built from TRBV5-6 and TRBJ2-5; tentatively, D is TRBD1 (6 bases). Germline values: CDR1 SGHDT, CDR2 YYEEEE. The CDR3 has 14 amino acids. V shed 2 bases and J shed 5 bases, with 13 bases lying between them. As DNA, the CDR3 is TGTGCCAGCAGCTTCTCAGGGGCGAGGGAGACCCAGTACTTC. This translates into CASSFSGARETQYF.

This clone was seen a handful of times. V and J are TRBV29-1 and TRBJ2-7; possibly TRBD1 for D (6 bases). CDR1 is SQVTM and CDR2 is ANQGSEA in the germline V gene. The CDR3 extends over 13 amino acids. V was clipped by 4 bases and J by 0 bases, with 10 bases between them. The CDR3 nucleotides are TGCAGCGTTGGACAGGCGGGCTCCTACGAGCAGTACTTC. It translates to CSVGQAGSYEQYF.

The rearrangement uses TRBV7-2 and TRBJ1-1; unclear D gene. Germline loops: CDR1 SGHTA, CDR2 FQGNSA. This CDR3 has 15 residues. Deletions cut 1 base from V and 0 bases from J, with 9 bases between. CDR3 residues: CASSLGPVMNTEAFF. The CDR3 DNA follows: TGTGCCAGCAGCTTAGGTCCAGTAATGAACACTGAAGCTTTCTTT. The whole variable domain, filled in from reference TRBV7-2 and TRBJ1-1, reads GAGVSQSPSNKVTEKGKDVELRCDPISGHTALYWYRQSLGQGLEFLIYFQGNSAPDKSGLPSDRFSAERTGGSVSTLTIQRTQQEDSAVYLCASSLGPVMNTEAFFGQGTRLTVV.

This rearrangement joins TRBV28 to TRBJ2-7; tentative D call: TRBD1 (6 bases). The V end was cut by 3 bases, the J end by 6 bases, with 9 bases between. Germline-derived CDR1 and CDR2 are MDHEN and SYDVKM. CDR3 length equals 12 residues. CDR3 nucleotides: TGTGCCAGCAGTTTTAGAGGGGGCGAGCAGTACTTC. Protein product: CASSFRGGEQYF.

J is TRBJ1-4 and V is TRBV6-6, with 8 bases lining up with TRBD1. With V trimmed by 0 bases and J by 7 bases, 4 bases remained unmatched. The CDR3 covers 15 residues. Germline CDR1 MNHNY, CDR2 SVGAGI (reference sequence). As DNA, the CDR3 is TGTGCCAGCAGTTACTCACAGGGGGGCGGTGAAAAACTGTTTTTT. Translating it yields CASSYSQGGGEKLFF.

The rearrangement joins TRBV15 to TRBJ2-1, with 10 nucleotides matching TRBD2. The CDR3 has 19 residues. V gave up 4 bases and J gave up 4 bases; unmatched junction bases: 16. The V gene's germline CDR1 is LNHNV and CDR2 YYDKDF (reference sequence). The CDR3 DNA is TGTGCCACCAGCACCACCATTCCTCTAGCGGGAGAGGCATACAATGAGCAGTTCTTC. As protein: CATSTTIPLAGEAYNEQFF. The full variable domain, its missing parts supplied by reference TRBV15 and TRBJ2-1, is DAMVIQNPRYQVTQFGKPVTLSCSQTLNHNVMYWYQQKSSQAPKLLFHYYDKDFNNEADTPDNFQSRRPNTSFCFLDIRSPGLGDTAMYLCATSTTIPLAGEAYNEQFFGPGTRLTVL.